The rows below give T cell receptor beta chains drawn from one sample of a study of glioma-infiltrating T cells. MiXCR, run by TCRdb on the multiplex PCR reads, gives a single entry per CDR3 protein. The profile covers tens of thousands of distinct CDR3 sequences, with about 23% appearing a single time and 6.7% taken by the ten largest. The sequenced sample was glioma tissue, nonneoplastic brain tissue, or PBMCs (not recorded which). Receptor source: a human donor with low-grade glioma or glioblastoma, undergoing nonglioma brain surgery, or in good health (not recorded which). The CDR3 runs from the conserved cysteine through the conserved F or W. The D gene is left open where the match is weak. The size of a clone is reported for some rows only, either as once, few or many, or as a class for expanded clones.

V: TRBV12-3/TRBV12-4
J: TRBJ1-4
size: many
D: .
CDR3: CASTFNEKLFF

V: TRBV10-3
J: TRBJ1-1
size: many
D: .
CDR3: CAISLTLNTEAFF

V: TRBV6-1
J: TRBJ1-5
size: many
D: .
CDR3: CASSTTWGGGHQPQHF

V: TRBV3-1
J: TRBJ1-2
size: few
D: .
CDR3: CASSQRSPRADYGYTF

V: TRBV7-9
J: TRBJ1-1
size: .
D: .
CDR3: CASSLIQDTEAFF

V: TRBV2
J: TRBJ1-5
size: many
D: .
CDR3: CASRWEGRGDNQPQHF

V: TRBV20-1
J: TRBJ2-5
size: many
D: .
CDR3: CSAPRSPEETQYF

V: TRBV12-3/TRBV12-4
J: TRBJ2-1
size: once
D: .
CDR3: CASISDVVQYNEQFF

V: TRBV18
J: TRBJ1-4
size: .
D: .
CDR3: CASSRVAATNEKLFF

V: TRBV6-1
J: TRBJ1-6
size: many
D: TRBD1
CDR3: CASSFYDRDNSPLHF

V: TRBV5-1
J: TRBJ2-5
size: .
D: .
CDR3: CASSSTTKETQYF

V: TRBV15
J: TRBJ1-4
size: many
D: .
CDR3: CATRGDGNEKLFF

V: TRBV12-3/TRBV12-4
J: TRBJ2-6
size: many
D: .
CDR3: CASRDSSGANVLTF

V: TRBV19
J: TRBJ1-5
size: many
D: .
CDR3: CASSLRTVSNQPQHF

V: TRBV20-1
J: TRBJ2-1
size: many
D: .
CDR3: CCTRADNEQFF

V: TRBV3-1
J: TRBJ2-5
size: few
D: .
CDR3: CASSPRVGGWGGLKQETQYF

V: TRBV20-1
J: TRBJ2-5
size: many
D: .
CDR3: CSARDRHAPQYF

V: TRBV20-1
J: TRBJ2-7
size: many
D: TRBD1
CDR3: CSAPYTGQGSNEQYF

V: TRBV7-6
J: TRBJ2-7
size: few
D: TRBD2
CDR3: CASSLGRLAGDYEQYF

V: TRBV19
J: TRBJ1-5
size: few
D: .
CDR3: CASSTGRGGSNQPQHF

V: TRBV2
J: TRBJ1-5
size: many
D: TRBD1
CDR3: CASSDWDSALGQPQHF

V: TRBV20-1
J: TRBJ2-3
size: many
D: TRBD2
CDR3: CSASGTMGGTDTQYF

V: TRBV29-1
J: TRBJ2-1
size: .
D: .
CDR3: CSVEAALGVMATYNEQFF

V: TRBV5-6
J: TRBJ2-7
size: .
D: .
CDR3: CASRGRLSEQYF

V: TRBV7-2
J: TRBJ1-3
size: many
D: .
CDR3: CASSLDYSGNTIYF

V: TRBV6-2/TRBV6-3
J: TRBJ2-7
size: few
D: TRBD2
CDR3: CASSYPLAGALPRMAEQYF

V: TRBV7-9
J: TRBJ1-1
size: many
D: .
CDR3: CASSLSGTVNTEAFF

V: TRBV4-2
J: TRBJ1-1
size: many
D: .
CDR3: CASSQERNVYAEAFF

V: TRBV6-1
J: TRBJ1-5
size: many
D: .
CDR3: CASRVDSRQPQHF

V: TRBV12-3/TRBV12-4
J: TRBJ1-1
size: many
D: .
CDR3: CASSLAWTTEAFF

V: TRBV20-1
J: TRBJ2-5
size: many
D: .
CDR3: CSAYDYQLKETQYF

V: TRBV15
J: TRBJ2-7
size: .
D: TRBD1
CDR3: CATSRVQGQGSYEQYF

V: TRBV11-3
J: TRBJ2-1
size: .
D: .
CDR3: CASSTKFSAPLNEKFF

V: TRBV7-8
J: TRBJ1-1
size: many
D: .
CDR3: CASSLVGGLNTEAFF

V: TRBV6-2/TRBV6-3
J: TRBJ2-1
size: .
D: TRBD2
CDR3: CASIPGGRSEQFF

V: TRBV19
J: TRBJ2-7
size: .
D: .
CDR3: CASGDTTYEQYF

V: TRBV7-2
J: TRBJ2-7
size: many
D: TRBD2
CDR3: CASSIGLARGYEQYF

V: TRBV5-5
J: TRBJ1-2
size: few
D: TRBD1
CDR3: CASRSGQGVQSRGYTF

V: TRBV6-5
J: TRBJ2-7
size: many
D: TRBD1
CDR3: CASSYRTGVYEQYF

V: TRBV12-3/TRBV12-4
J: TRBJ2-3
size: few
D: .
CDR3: CASSSAGAASDTQYF

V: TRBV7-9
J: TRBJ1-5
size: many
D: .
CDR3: CASSSTGNQPQHF

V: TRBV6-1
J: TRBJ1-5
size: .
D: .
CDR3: CASSEIRNCNQPQHF

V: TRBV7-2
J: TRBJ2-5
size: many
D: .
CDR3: CASSMGGPETQYF